A single sample is the source of the 5 T cell receptor beta chains below, sequenced in a study of shared clonotypes between healthy human individuals. Assay: immunoSEQ multiplex PCR; the TCRdb copy retains only in-frame clones and omits some. The sample has about 1.1 million clones, approximately 78% seen once. Sequencing was performed on memory CD4+ T cells from PBMCs. Subset here: CD45RA-negative fraction. The receptor set was obtained from a young man in good health. Some clones in this sample may be carry-over from other donors' samples.

The chain carries TRBV7-9 and TRBJ2-6, with D possibly TRBD2 on 6 matching bases. Germline V gives CDR1 SEHNR, CDR2 FQNEAQ (reference sequence). The V and J ends lost 5 bases and 1 base respectively, with 15 bases between them. The CDR3 loop spans 17 amino acids. CDR3 DNA sequence: TGTGCCAGCAGCCCGCGGGGTGGACGTTCTGGGGCCAACGTCCTGACTTTC. The encoded protein is CASSPRGGRSGANVLTF.

The rearrangement joins TRBV10-3 to TRBJ2-3, with TRBD2 matching 7 bases. The V gene's germline CDR1 is ENHRY and CDR2 SYGVKD. CDR3 size: 15 residues. V dropped 0 bases and J dropped 6; count of bases not matched to a gene: 6. The CDR3 spells CAISESGRESDTQYF. CDR3 DNA sequence: TGTGCCATCAGTGAGTCCGGGCGGGAGTCGGATACGCAGTATTTT.

CDR3 residues: CASSSPRLAVNYEQYF. The CDR3 coding sequence is TGTGCCAGCAGTTCGCCCCGACTAGCGGTTAATTACGAGCAGTACTTC. The rearrangement joins TRBV28 to TRBJ2-5, with 9 bases lining up with TRBD2. The end of the DNA aligns better with TRBJ2-7, so the J call may be wrong. The CDR3 runs to 16 residues. The germline gives CDR1 MDHEN, CDR2 SYDVKM.

With respect to this clone: A read error is possible here, since a much larger clone lies one base away. The J gene is TRBJ2-5, the V gene TRBV5-4; possibly TRBD1 or TRBD2 for D (5 bases each). The V gene lost 4 bases and the J gene lost 5 bases, with 9 bases spanning the gap. CDR3 length: 12 residues. From germline, CDR1 is SGHNT and CDR2 YYREEE (reference sequence). In DNA form, the CDR3 reads TGTGCCAGCAGCGGGGGTTTGGAGACCCAGTACTTC. Translation: CASSGGLETQYF.

Worth noting for this clone: Mismatch with germline at one junction end may stem from a read error. V gene TRBV28 combines with J gene TRBJ1-6; 7 bases are shared with TRBD1. Germline CDR1 and CDR2: MDHEN and SYDVKM. CDR3 length: 14 residues. The CDR3 here is CASRPTGSPSPLNF. The DNA for the CDR3 is TGTGCCAGCAGACCGACAGGGAGCCCATCACCCCTCAACTTT. The full variable domain, with the rest looked up from reference TRBV28 and TRBJ1-6, is DVKVTQSSRYLVKRTGEKVFLECVQDMDHENMFWYRQDPGLGLRLIYFSYDVKMKEKGDIPEGYSVSREKKERFSLILESASTNQTSMYLCASRPTGSPSPLNFGNGTRLTVT.